This T cell receptor beta chain originates from a study of cytomegalovirus exposure and HLA in healthy donors. PCR involved 60 Vbeta and 13 Jbeta primers. Clones were sequenced by immunoSEQ multiplex PCR, and TCRdb holds only the in-frame ones, with some missing. The data show more than 110,000 clones, 70% to 90% seen once. Whole-study findings and limits: Through in vitro validation, a few CMV-associated chains were shown to be specific for CMV antigens. Some V segments (TRBV6-2 and TRBV6-3 among them) were excluded as indistinguishable.

V was clipped by 6 bases and J by 2 bases, with 13 bases between them. CDR3 length: 14 amino acids. Germline-derived CDR1 and CDR2 are SGHTA and FQGNSA. This clone came up a few times. No antigen is known for it. This rearrangement joins TRBV7-2 to TRBJ1-2, with D unresolved. This clonotype was sampled from a middle-aged man in good health and CMV-seronegative. Sequencing input: PBMCs. DNA for the CDR3: TGTGCCAGCAGACCAACTAGAGACAACTATGGCTACACCTTC. It yields the protein CASRPTRDNYGYTF.